The text below deals with one TCR beta chain. As yet, its antigen is unknown. TCR beta libraries were built with iRepertoire HTBI primers and Arm-PCR of CDR3 regions. Each CDR3 protein is one row after TCRdb ran MiXCR on the multiplex PCR reads. Of roughly 320,000 distinct CDR3 sequences in the sample, 16% were seen once. This sample is drawn from a study of regulatory T cells in long-lasting Graves disease. Turning to the study itself: Prior antithyroid drug treatment in newly diagnosed Graves' patients lasted under 3 months. Study conclusions and caveats: TCR diversity in persistent Graves' patients was below that of newly diagnosed ones. In persistent patients, shared public clonotypes (2,741) outnumbered those in new patients (around 1,000).

The length of the CDR3 is 17 residues. V shed 2 bases and J 5 bases; nucleotides not matched to a gene: 14. Germline CDR1 is SGHKS and CDR2 is YYEKEE (reference sequence). Time point given: newly diagnosed GD, antithyroid drugs for less than 3 months. TCR sequences were obtained from RNA taken from PBMCs. This sample was shared with a second study, whose subject was T cells in Graves' hyperthyroidism and ophthalmopathy. That investigation notes: TCR CDR3 underwent first-round RT-PCR with the HTBI primer set.

The rearrangement joins TRBV5-5 to TRBJ2-5; 8 positions agree with TRBD2. The material sequenced was peripheral blood mononuclear cells (PBMCs), taken at new diagnosis, from a patient treated with antithyroid drugs. This sequence originates from a man aged 40-49 years with Graves disease. CDR3 region: CASSFLAGTVRRETQYF. The CDR3 nucleotides read TGTGCCAGCAGCTTCCTAGCGGGTACGGTGCGGCGGGAGACCCAGTACTTC.